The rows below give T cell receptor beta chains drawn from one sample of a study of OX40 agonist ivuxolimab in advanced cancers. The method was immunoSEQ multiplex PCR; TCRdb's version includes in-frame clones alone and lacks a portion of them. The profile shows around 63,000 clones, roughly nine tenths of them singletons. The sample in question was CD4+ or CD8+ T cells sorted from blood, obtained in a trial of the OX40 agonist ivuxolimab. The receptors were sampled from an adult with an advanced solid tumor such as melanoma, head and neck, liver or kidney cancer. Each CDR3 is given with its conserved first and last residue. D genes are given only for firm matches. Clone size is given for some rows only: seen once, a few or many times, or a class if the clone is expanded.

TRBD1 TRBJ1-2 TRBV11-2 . CASSYDRGRGYGYTF TGTGCCAGCAGCTACGACAGGGGGAGAGGCTATGGCTACACCTTC
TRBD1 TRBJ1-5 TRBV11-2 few CASSLGSGRGHQPQHF TGTGCCAGCAGCTTAGGTTCGGGCAGGGGGCATCAGCCCCAGCATTTT
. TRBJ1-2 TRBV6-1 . CASSPLQAGYDGYTF TGTGCCAGCAGCCCTTTGCAGGCGGGATATGACGGCTACACCTTC
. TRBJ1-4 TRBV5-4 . CASSFEGQEKLFF TGTGCCAGCAGCTTCGAAGGACAGGAAAAACTGTTTTTT
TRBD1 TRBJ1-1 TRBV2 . CASRGQPNTEAFF TGTGCCAGCCGGGGACAGCCGAACACTGAAGCTTTCTTT
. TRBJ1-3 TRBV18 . CASSPPSPGGGNTIYF TGTGCCAGCTCACCACCTTCCCCCGGGGGCGGAAACACCATATATTTT
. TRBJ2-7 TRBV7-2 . CASSLGDGGPYEQYF TGTGCCAGCAGCTTAGGGGACGGGGGGCCCTACGAGCAGTACTTC
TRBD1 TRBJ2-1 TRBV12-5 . CASGPTGGGQFF TGTGCTAGTGGTCCTACAGGGGGAGGGCAGTTCTTC
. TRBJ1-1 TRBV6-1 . CASRGQMYTEAFF TGTGCCAGCAGGGGGCAAATGTACACTGAAGCTTTCTTT
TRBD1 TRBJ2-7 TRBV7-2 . CASSPRDRGEQYF TGTGCCAGCAGCCCACGGGACAGGGGTGAGCAGTACTTC
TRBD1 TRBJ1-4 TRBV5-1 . CASSLGQGAVTNEKLFF TGCGCCAGCAGCTTGGGACAGGGGGCGGTGACTAATGAAAAACTGTTTTTT
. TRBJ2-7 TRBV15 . CATSTGIGGYEQYF TGTGCCACCAGCACGGGGATTGGGGGCTACGAGCAGTACTTC
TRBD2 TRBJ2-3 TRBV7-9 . CASSIYGGRAGAHTDTQYF TGTGCCAGCAGCATATATGGCGGGAGGGCGGGGGCCCACACAGATACGCAGTATTTT
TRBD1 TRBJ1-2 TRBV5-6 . CASSLGQGFWTNYGYTF TGTGCCAGCAGCTTGGGACAGGGGTTTTGGACTAACTATGGCTACACCTTC
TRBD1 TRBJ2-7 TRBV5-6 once CASATSGGSYEQYF TGTGCCAGCGCAACATCAGGGGGCTCCTACGAGCAGTACTTC
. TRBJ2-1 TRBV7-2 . CASSLVQGPHNEQFF TGTGCCAGCAGCTTAGTACAGGGTCCCCACAATGAGCAGTTCTTC
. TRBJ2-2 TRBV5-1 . CASSLAGDLYTGELFF TGCGCCAGCAGCTTGGCGGGCGACTTATACACCGGGGAGCTGTTTTTT